The 14 T cell receptor beta chains given below trace back to one sample, sequenced in a study of CD4 T cells in relation to SARS-CoV-2 and coronaviruses. Before the COVID-19 pandemic, during about 2011-2019, CD4+ T cells were taken from unexposed donors. CD4+ T cells were isolated from the cells after around eleven days of culture. Measured with immunoSEQ multiplex PCR; TCRdb has only the in-frame clones, and not every one. Counted here are about 26,000 clones, about two thirds occurring once; the ten biggest clones make up around a fifth. Antigens of these TCRs are unknown. Sequencing was done on a sample of CD4+ T cells from PBMCs, cultured in vitro. The receptors come from a human donor in good health.

The rearrangement joins TRBV7-9 to TRBJ1-6, with a possible D match to TRBD1 (5 bases). This CDR3 spans 12 amino acids. Germline values: CDR1 SEHNR, CDR2 FQNEAQ (reference sequence). V was cut by 9 bases and J by 8 bases, with 11 bases left in between. The CDR3 region is CASSRVDSPLHF. The CDR3 coding sequence is TGTGCCAGTTCCAGGGTGGATTCACCCCTCCACTTT.

The chain recombines TRBV23-1 with TRBJ2-6; TRBD1 might be the D (6 bases). TRBV23-1 carries the ORF label, with uncertain function. V lost 3 bases and J 0 bases, leaving 24 bases between the germline ends. This CDR3 spans 21 amino acids. In DNA form, the CDR3 reads TGCGCCAGCAGTCAGTCCTCGCCAGACAGGCTAATCCGCTCTGGGGCCAACGTCCTGACTTTC. It encodes CASSQSSPDRLIRSGANVLTF.

The rearrangement joins TRBV10-3 to TRBJ2-3, with 8 bases aligning to TRBD1. Germline V gives CDR1 ENHRY, CDR2 SYGVKD. The CDR3 totals 19 residues. Germline trimming cut 4 bases from V and 2 bases from J; bases unmatched to any gene: 17. DNA for the CDR3: TGTGCCATCAGTGCAACCCCCTTGGGGACAGGAGCTAACACAGATACGCAGTATTTT. Translating gives CAISATPLGTGANTDTQYF.

This clone was found a few times. The chain combines TRBV24-1 with TRBJ2-7, with D possibly TRBD2 on 5 matching bases. In germline, CDR1 is KGHDR, CDR2 SFDVKD. Trimming shortened V by 4 bases and J by 6 bases, and 15 bases separated the two germline ends. This CDR3 is built from 14 residues. The CDR3 here is CATSDSRTAGEQYF. The CDR3 DNA is TGTGCCACCAGTGACTCTCGGACGGCGGGCGAGCAGTACTTC.

V is TRBV3-1 (or the pseudogene TRBV3-2) and J is TRBJ2-3; the match to TRBD2 covers 13 bases. This CDR3 has 15 amino acids. CDR1 LGHDT and CDR2 YNNKEL come from the germline V gene (reference sequence). V trimming: 8 bases; J trimming: 5 bases; junction bases outside the gene matches: 7. Written as DNA, the CDR3 is TGTGCCAGCGCCCCCGGACTAGCGGGAGTAGATACGCAGTATTTT. Residues: CASAPGLAGVDTQYF.

This clone is medium-sized within its sample. The CDR3 coding sequence is TGTGCCAGCAGTTGGGACATCGCCTATGGCTACACCTTC. This sequence encodes CASSWDIAYGYTF. The chain links TRBV7-9 to TRBJ1-2; a weak D match, TRBD1 (6 bases). From germline, CDR1 is SEHNR and CDR2 FQNEAQ (reference sequence). The CDR3 consists of 13 residues. V lost 6 bases and J 4 bases, leaving 12 bases between the germline ends. The whole variable domain, filled in from reference TRBV7-9 and TRBJ1-2, reads DTGVSQNPRHKITKRGQNVTFRCDPISEHNRLYWYRQTLGQGPEFLTYFQNEAQLEKSRLLSDRFSAERPKGSFSTLEIQRTEQGDSAMYLCASSWDIAYGYTFGSGTRLTVV.

This clone was found a few times. This chain joins TRBV10-3 and TRBJ2-2, with TRBD2 matching over 12 bases. The germline V gene has CDR1 ENHRY and CDR2 SYGVKD. Unmatched junction bases numbered 4, after V lost 6 bases and J lost 2 bases. The CDR3 runs 16 residues. Here the CDR3 DNA reads TGTGCCATCAGCCCTAGCGGGGGGGCTAACACCGGGGAGCTGTTTTTT. Residues: CAISPSGGANTGELFF.

A word on this clone: Other DNA sequences in the same sample also yield this CDR3. The chain employs TRBV6-1 and TRBJ1-1; D is undetermined. CDR3 length: 14 residues. CDR1 and CDR2 (germline): MNHNS, SASEGT. V lost 1 base and J 2 bases, leaving 8 bases between the germline ends. In DNA, the CDR3 is TGTGCCAGCAGTGAAGAAGGACCCAACACTGAAGCTTTCTTT. The encoded protein is CASSEEGPNTEAFF.

The chain employs TRBV3-1 (or the pseudogene TRBV3-2) and TRBJ2-2, with TRBD2 matching 10 bases. The CDR3 extends over 17 amino acids. Unmatched junction bases numbered 8, after V lost 2 bases and J lost 5 bases. CDR1 is LGHDT, CDR2 YNNKEL, per germline (reference sequence). As DNA, the CDR3 is TGTGCCAGCAGCCAAATGTCTAGCGGGAGTGGGACCGGGGAGCTGTTTTTT. Protein sequence: CASSQMSSGSGTGELFF.

This rearrangement joins TRBV5-1 to TRBJ2-3; D unclear. The CDR3 extends over 16 amino acids. Germline CDR1 and CDR2: SGHRS and YFSETQ. V dropped 0 bases and J dropped 3 bases, with 14 bases sitting between them. The chain's CDR3 is CASSLDRPNTTDTQYF. CDR3 sequence (DNA): TGCGCCAGCAGCTTGGATCGTCCAAACACTACAGATACGCAGTATTTT.

Only one count was recorded for this clone. The rearrangement links TRBV19 to TRBJ2-4; TRBD1 agrees at 7 bases. The CDR3 has 16 amino acids. Losses at the gene ends were 7 bases for V and 5 bases for J; bases not matched to a gene: 14. Germline CDR1 and CDR2: LNHDA and SQIVND (reference sequence). The CDR3 DNA sequence: TGTGCCAGTACCCCAAGGGTGAGGGGGCCCGAAAACATTCAGTACTTC. Residues: CASTPRVRGPENIQYF.

The rearrangement joins TRBV18 to TRBJ2-7; the D call may be TRBD1 or TRBD2 (5 bases each). The CDR3 length is 16 residues. The germline V and J ends were trimmed by 3 bases and 3 bases, with 18 bases remaining between them. CDR1 and CDR2 from the germline V gene are KGHSH and LQKENI. The CDR3 bases are TGTGCCAGCTCACCCCGTGCCGGGGCTATTAGCTACGAGCAGTACTTC. Amino acids: CASSPRAGAISYEQYF.

This clone has just one count. The gene calls are TRBV18 and TRBJ2-3; 7 bases align to TRBD2. The CDR3 has 17 residues. Looked up from germline, CDR1 is KGHSH and CDR2 is LQKENI. The ends lost 0 bases at V and 1 base at J; junction bases unmatched: 7. The DNA for the CDR3 is TGTGCCAGCTCACCACCCGAATCTCTAGCGGGCACAGATACGCAGTATTTT. It codes for CASSPPESLAGTDTQYF.

The chain recombines TRBV2 with TRBJ2-1; weak D call: TRBD2 (5 bases). This CDR3 region has 15 residues. V lost 6 bases to trimming and J lost 9 bases, with 21 bases between them. Looked up from germline, CDR1 is SNHLY and CDR2 is FYNNEI. CDR3 DNA sequence: TGTGCCAGCAGCGTCCTTCTACCCGCCCGGGGTGAGCAGTTCTTC. Amino acid sequence: CASSVLLPARGEQFF.